Listed below are T cell receptor beta chains from one sample, sequenced in a study of molecular identifiers for immune sequencing clone quantification. TCRdb reanalysed the PCR reads using MiXCR and keeps one entry per CDR3 protein. The sample records 7,500 to 10,000 distinct CDR3 sequences, roughly 14% being singletons. The specimen was naive CD8+ T cells from blood, with Jurkat cell RNA spiked in. These receptors originate from a human donor in good health. Some libraries in this study had Jurkat cell RNA spiked in. Each CDR3 is given with its conserved first and last residue. A D gene is named only where the DNA matches it firmly. Clone sizes are given selectively: once, few, many, or a class where the clone is expanded.

len	j_gene	abundance	d_gene	v_gene	CDR3aa	CDR3nt
16	TRBJ2-2	medium-sized	NA	TRBV7-2	CASSPSKGTPTGELFF	TGTGCCAGCAGCCCTTCAAAGGGGACCCCGACCGGGGAGCTGTTTTTT
12	TRBJ1-1	many	NA	TRBV30	CAWSVIGTEAFF	TGTGCCTGGAGTGTAATAGGCACTGAAGCTTTCTTT
14	TRBJ2-7	medium-sized	TRBD1	TRBV7-9	CASSWPGQPYEQYF	TGTGCCAGCAGCTGGCCGGGACAGCCCTACGAGCAGTACTTC
14	TRBJ2-7	many	TRBD1	TRBV19	CASSTGTGFYEQYF	TGTGCCAGTAGTACCGGGACAGGGTTCTACGAGCAGTACTTC
13	TRBJ2-7	many	NA	TRBV11-2	CASSLWDSYEQYF	TGTGCCAGCAGCTTATGGGACTCCTACGAGCAGTACTTC
17	TRBJ1-2	medium-sized	TRBD1	TRBV7-6	CASSPRGGQGIGYGYTF	TGTGCCAGCAGCCCACGCGGGGGACAGGGTATCGGCTATGGCTACACCTTC
14	TRBJ1-2	medium-sized	NA	TRBV7-9	CASSSTMTGYGYTF	TGTGCCAGCAGCTCTACGATGACAGGTTATGGCTACACCTTC
17	TRBJ2-2	many	TRBD2	TRBV3-1	CASRTTSGRTNTGELFF	TGTGCCAGCAGAACGACTAGCGGGAGGACGAACACCGGGGAGCTGTTTTTT
18	TRBJ2-3	many	TRBD2	TRBV3-1	CASSQDRGLAGPTDTQYF	TGTGCCAGCAGCCAAGATCGAGGACTAGCGGGACCCACAGATACGCAGTATTTT
15	TRBJ1-5	many	TRBD1	TRBV5-8	CASSLETGGYQPQHF	TGTGCCAGCAGCCTAGAGACAGGGGGTTACCAGCCCCAGCATTTT
16	TRBJ2-7	medium-sized	TRBD1	TRBV9	CASSPSGTAHFYEQYF	TGTGCCAGCAGCCCATCTGGGACAGCTCATTTCTACGAGCAGTACTTC
13	TRBJ2-7	medium-sized	TRBD2	TRBV20-1	CSARPSGVYEQYF	TGCAGTGCTAGACCTAGCGGGGTCTACGAGCAGTACTTC
15	TRBJ2-5	medium-sized	TRBD2	TRBV7-2	CASSLAAGGVRTQYF	TGTGCCAGCAGCTTAGCGGCGGGGGGGGTGAGGACCCAGTACTTC
14	TRBJ2-7	NA	NA	TRBV13	CASSLGPSANEQYF	TGTGCCAGCAGCTTAGGCCCCAGCGCCAACGAGCAGTACTTC
13	TRBJ2-7	NA	TRBD1	TRBV2	CAGSDRVDYEQYF	TGTGCCGGATCGGACAGGGTTGACTACGAGCAGTACTTC
15	TRBJ2-3	medium-sized	TRBD2	TRBV13	CASSLTGGPTDTQYF	TGTGCCAGCAGCTTGACGGGGGGGCCCACAGATACGCAGTATTTT
16	TRBJ2-3	medium-sized	NA	TRBV20-1	CSARDSWDVKTDTQYF	TGCAGTGCTAGAGATTCGTGGGATGTAAAAACAGATACGCAGTATTTT
16	TRBJ1-5	many	NA	TRBV20-1	CSARPSTEDSNQPQHF	TGCAGTGCTAGACCCAGCACGGAAGATAGCAATCAGCCCCAGCATTTT
17	TRBJ2-3	medium-sized	NA	TRBV4-3	CASSQDRGSRVADTQYF	TGCGCCAGCAGCCAAGATAGGGGTAGCAGGGTGGCAGATACGCAGTATTTT
15	TRBJ2-7	many	TRBD1	TRBV4-3	CASSLGTGVTYEQYF	TGCGCCAGCAGCCTAGGGACAGGCGTGACCTACGAGCAGTACTTC
19	TRBJ2-4	NA	TRBD2	TRBV9	CASSGTLVAGGHAENIQYF	TGTGCCAGCAGCGGTACCCTCGTAGCGGGGGGGCATGCCGAAAACATTCAGTACTTC
15	TRBJ2-5	many	TRBD1	TRBV27	CASHRQGSPRETQYF	TGTGCCAGCCATAGACAGGGGTCCCCCCGGGAGACCCAGTACTTC
21	TRBJ2-6	medium-sized	NA	TRBV28	CASSLSVTGLLVKSGANVLTF	TGTGCCAGCAGTTTATCCGTAACGGGCCTCCTCGTCAAATCTGGGGCCAACGTCCTGACTTTC
18	TRBJ2-7	medium-sized	TRBD2	TRBV4-2	CASSQLGVDTSGTYEQYF	TGTGCCAGCAGCCAATTAGGGGTTGATACTAGCGGGACCTACGAGCAGTACTTC
16	TRBJ2-5	many	TRBD2	TRBV12-3/TRBV12-4	CASSKGVRGGQETQYF	TGTGCCAGCTCTAAAGGGGTTCGCGGGGGCCAAGAGACCCAGTACTTC
17	TRBJ2-3	medium-sized	NA	TRBV7-9	CASSTVLGVLSTDTQYF	TGTGCCAGCAGCACCGTACTAGGGGTCCTAAGCACAGATACGCAGTATTTT
15	TRBJ1-5	medium-sized	NA	TRBV7-8	CASSPGAGSNQPQHF	TGTGCCAGCAGCCCGGGGGCGGGTAGCAATCAGCCCCAGCATTTT
15	TRBJ2-1	many	NA	TRBV4-3	CASSQDITSYNEQFF	TGCGCCAGCAGCCAAGATATAACCAGCTACAATGAGCAGTTCTTC
14	TRBJ2-1	few	NA	TRBV20-1	CSATAGSSYNEQFF	TGCAGTGCAACGGCAGGCAGCTCCTACAATGAGCAGTTCTTC